The TCR beta chain described here comes from a study of T cells in Graves' hyperthyroidism and ophthalmopathy. Notes on the study in general: Ophthalmopathy was model-predicted a median roughly six months pre-onset. Most expanded thyroid clonotypes above 0.001 recurred in blood. A model of 13 V-J pairs discriminated ophthalmopathy from stable hyperthyroidism.

Amplification targeted TCR beta CDR3 regions from RNA transcripts. First-round RT-PCR targeting the TCR CDR3 was performed with the HTBI primer set. In TCRdb, the multiplex PCR reads were re-called with MiXCR into one record per CDR3 protein. The table includes roughly 500,000 distinct CDR3 sequences, roughly 46% detected once. This clonotype has at least ten counts. Antigen unknown. The germline CDR1 and CDR2 sequences are SQVTM and ANQGSEA. This CDR3 has 13 amino acids. Trimming cost V 8 bases and J 0 bases, with 14 bases left between them. Patients with uncontrolled infections, other autoimmune diseases, pregnancy or lactation were excluded.

V usage is TRBV29-1 and J usage is TRBJ2-7, with D possibly TRBD2 on 5 matching bases. The specimen sequenced was peripheral blood or thyroid tissue (not recorded which). This TCR came from an adult woman with Graves' disease, either hyperthyroidism or ophthalmopathy (not recorded which). CDR3 sequence reads: CSTRTGYSYEQYF. The CDR3 region has the DNA TGCAGCACGAGGACGGGGTACTCCTACGAGCAGTACTTC.